The sequence of this T cell receptor (beta chain) was determined in a study of shared clonotypes between healthy human individuals (dated by TCRdb to 2020 to 2021). With regard to the full study: A couple of women and a few men aged 18 to 49 years were included in the cohort. For each donor, CD4 naive and CD4 memory were each run on three plates, CD8 naive on two plates, and CD8 memory on one plate. To estimate repertoire size and how much clonotypes are shared between individuals, the study performed deep sequencing of blood TCR repertoires from a few healthy adults. Libraries were prepared and TCR repertoires were sequenced by different laboratories using diverse techniques, in order to increase sequencing depth and limit assay-specific biases. Each donor's leukapheresis produced roughly between about 0.8 and 10 billion PBMCs. Study-wide conclusions, independent of this receptor: Larger estimated clonotype richness was generally found for naive subsets than for memory subsets. Incomplete sequencing was indicated by rarefaction of sorted-subset datasets, despite the large sequencing depth. Across a handful of donors, about 5% of naive CD4, approximately 4% of naive CD8, approximately 2.5% of memory CD4, and approximately 0.42% of memory CD8 clonotypes were shared. Only blood was sampled, and tissue TCR repertoires likely differ from those in blood. Higher generation probabilities were observed for clonotypes shared by all four sorted-subset donors than for non-shared clonotypes. Pairwise subsampling led to the expectation that sequencing depth would affect the degree of clonotype sharing among donors. The genetic and exposure-history diversity represented was limited by the small number of donors.

For this clone: Its binding antigen is unknown. Base qualities are missing; no much larger clone stands one base away.

V and J lose 0 bases and 7 bases, and a span of 29 bases separates them. The cysteine opens and the phenylalanine closes a CDR3 of 20 amino acids. The read is trimmed to its CDR3 DNA, 60 bases read in frame from base 1. CDR1 is given as SGDLS and CDR2 as YYNGEE, both from the germline V gene. TCR CDR3 regions were amplified from genomic DNA by multiplex PCR using the deep immunoSEQ assay. Genomic DNA extracted from each cell subset was distributed evenly over all wells of several immunoSEQ 96-well plates, and each plate served as one replicate. For sorted subsets, around 200 ng genomic DNA, equal to approximately 30,000 T cell genomes, was loaded into each replicate PCR. The purified libraries were quantified using a Qubit 3.0 fluorometer, sized with a Bioanalyzer 2100, and then quantified again using the KAPA Library Quantification kit. Every immunoSEQ 96-well plate was sequenced on a separate single-read 150-cycle Illumina NextSeq 550 flow cell. As for how the authors treated the data: The immunoSEQ output contained only junctional sequences without quality scores, so filtering could not match that applied to full-length reads. Sequences were annotated with PyIR, a Python wrapper for IgBLAST v1.9, and V/J genes and CDR3 were assigned using IMGT germline references. Reads were filtered out if the reads had weak V/J assignments (E-value above 1e-6), no CDR3, stop codons, out-of-frame junctions, or ambiguous translated residues. V3J clonotypes were defined as sequences sharing the same inferred V gene, J gene, and CDR3 amino acid sequence. Percentage overlap between repertoires was computed as shared unique clonotypes divided by the size of the smaller repertoire. Repertoire richness was assessed with RTK rarefaction, the Chao1 estimator, and Recon v2.1 estimates of unobserved clonotypes. Generation probabilities were computed with OLGA for all TCRbeta clonotypes obtained by the gDNA method from a handful of donors. Sourced from immuneACCESS, this table was stored by TCRdb with only in-frame sequences that have V and J called. A share of the clones is absent; for the studies checked, an unresolved V gene accounts for under half, and the remainder has no known explanation. V and J calls and clone size are those listed in that table; D and trimming were worked out from the DNA. The sample table records 2 million to 3 million clones; approximately 94% of these occur just once. The ten largest clones add up to roughly 0.39% of the sample.

The donors were healthy, HIV-negative adults with no recently reported acute infections or vaccinations. Only Caucasian adults living in Nashville, Tennessee, USA were represented among the donors. Magnetic negative selection was used to enrich CD4+ T cells, after which naive cells were positively selected on CD45RA and the negative fraction became the memory subset. Blood was collected by leukapheresis, and PBMCs were isolated by Ficoll-Histopaque density gradient centrifugation and then cryopreserved in liquid nitrogen vapor phase. Analytical flow cytometry was used to check the purity and quantity of every magnetically sorted T cell population. Each sorted fraction had its genomic DNA isolated and then quantified by UV absorbance on a Nanodrop 2000c.

The receptor was isolated from a man in his late teens or twenties in good health. Some clones in this sample may be carry-over from other donors' samples. In this chain, TRBV9 is recombined with TRBJ2-1; the D gene is possibly TRBD2, with 6 bases matching. Sequencing input: naive CD4+ T cells from PBMCs. The label giving this sample's cell subset or site can be read as: CD45RA+ positively selected. For the CDR3, the sequence is CASSVGPGVFGAPGGNEQFF. The sequenced DNA is TGTGCCAGCAGCGTAGGACCAGGAGTATTCGGGGCTCCTGGGGGGAATGAGCAGTTCTTC.